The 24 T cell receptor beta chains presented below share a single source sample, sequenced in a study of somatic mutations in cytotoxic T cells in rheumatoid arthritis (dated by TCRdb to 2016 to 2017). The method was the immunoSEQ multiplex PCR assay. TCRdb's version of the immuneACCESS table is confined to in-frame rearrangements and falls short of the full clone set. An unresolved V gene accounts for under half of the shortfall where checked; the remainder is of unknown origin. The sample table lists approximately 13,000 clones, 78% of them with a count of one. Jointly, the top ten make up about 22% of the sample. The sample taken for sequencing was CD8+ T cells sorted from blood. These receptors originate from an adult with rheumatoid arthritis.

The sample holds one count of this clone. The CDR3 region is CASSRDAGAYEQYF. The CDR3 nucleotides are TGTGCCAGCAGCAGAGACGCAGGAGCCTACGAGCAGTACTTC. This chain uses TRBV7-8 with TRBJ2-7; unclear D gene. Trimming took off 5 bases at V and 2 bases at J, with 13 bases between the two ends. Germline values: CDR1 SGHVS, CDR2 FQNEAQ. This CDR3 region has 14 residues.

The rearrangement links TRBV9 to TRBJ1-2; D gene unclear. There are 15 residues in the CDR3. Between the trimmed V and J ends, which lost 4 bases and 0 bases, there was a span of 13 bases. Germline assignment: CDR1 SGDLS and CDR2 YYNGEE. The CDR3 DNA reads TGTGCCAGCAGCCCCGGGAGGGTTACTAACTATGGCTACACCTTC. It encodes CASSPGRVTNYGYTF. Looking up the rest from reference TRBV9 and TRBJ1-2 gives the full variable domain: DSGVTQTPKHLITATGQRVTLRCSPRSGDLSVYWYQQSLDQGLQFLIQYYNGEERAKGNILERFSAQQFPDLHSELNLSSLELGDSALYFCASSPGRVTNYGYTFGSGTRLTVV.

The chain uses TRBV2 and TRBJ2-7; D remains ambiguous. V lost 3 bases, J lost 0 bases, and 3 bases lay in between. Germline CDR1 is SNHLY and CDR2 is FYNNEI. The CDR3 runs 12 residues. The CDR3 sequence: CASSDDSYEQYF. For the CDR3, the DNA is TGTGCCAGCAGTGATGACTCCTACGAGCAGTACTTC.

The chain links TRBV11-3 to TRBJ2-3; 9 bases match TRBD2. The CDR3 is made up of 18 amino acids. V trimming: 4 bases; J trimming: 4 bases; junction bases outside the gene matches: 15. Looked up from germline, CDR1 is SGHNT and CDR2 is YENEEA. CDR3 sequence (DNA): TGTGCCAGCAGCTCAAGGGACCCCATAGCGGGAGAAGCAGATACGCAGTATTTT. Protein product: CASSSRDPIAGEADTQYF. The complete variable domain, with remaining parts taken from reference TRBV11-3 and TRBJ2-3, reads EAGVVQSPRYKIIEKKQPVAFWCNPISGHNTLYWYLQNLGQGPELLIRYENEEAVDDSQLPKDRFSAERLKGVDSTLKIQPAELGDSAVYLCASSSRDPIAGEADTQYFGPGTRLTVL.

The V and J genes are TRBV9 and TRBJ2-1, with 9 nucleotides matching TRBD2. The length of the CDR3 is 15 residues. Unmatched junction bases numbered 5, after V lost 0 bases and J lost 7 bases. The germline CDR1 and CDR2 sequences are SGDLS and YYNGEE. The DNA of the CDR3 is TGTGCCAGCAGCGTAGGTTCGCGGGAGGGTAATGAGCAGTTCTTC. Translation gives CASSVGSREGNEQFF.

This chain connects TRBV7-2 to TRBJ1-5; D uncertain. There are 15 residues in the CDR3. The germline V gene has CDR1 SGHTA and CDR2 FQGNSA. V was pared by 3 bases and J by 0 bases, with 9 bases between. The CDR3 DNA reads TGTGCCAGCAGCTTCGGAACGTATAGCAATCAGCCCCAGCATTTT. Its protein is CASSFGTYSNQPQHF.

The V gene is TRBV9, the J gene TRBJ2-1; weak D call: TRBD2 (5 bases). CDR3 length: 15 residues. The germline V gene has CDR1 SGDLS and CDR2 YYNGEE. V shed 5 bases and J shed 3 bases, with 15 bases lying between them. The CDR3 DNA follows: TGTGCCAGCAGAGCCGGACGGGGAAACTACAATGAGCAGTTCTTC. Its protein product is CASRAGRGNYNEQFF.

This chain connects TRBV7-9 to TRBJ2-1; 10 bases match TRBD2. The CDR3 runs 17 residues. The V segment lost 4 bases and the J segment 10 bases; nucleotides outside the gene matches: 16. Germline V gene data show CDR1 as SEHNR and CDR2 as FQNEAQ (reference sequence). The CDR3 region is CASSSLAGTSEKEEQFF. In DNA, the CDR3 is TGTGCCAGCAGCTCACTAGCCGGGACTAGCGAGAAGGAGGAGCAGTTCTTC.

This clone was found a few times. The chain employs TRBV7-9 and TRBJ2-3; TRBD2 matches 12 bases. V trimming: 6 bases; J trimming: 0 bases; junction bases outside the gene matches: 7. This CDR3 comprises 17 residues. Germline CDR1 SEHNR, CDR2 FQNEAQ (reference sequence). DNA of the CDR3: TGTGCCAGCAGGACCGGACTAGCGGGGTCTAGCACAGATACGCAGTATTTT. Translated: CASRTGLAGSSTDTQYF.

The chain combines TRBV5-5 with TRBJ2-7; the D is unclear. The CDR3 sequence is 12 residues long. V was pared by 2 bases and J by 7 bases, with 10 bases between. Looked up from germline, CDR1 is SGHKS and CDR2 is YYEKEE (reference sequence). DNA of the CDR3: TGTGCCAGCAGCTTCACCTCCGGTGAGCAGTACTTC. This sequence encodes CASSFTSGEQYF.

In DNA, the CDR3 is TGTGCCAGCAGCCAGACGACAGGGGCGGGTGAGCAGTACTTC. It is translated as CASSQTTGAGEQYF. The chain uses TRBV7-8 and TRBJ2-7, with 8 bases fitting TRBD1. This CDR3 contains 14 residues. Germline V gene data show CDR1 as SGHVS and CDR2 as FQNEAQ. The J segment lost 7 bases and the V segment lost 5 bases, leaving 10 bases of the junction unmatched.

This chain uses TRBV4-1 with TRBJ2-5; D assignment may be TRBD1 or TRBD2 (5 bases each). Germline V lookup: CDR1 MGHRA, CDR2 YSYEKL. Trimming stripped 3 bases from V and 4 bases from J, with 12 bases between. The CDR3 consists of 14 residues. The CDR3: CASSHTGGIETQYF. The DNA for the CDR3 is TGCGCCAGCAGCCACACAGGAGGCATAGAGACCCAGTACTTC.

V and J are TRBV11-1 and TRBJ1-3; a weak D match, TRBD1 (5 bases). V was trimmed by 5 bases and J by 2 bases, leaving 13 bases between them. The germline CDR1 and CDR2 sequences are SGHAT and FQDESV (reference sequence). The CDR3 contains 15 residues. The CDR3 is CASSKDIPAGNTIYF. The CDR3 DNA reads TGTGCCAGCAGCAAGGACATTCCCGCTGGAAACACCATATATTTT.

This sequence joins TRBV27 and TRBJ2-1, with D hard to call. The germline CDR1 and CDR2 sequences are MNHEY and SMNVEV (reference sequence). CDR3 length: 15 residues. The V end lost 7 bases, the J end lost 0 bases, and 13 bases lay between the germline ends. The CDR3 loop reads CASTRSPHSYNEQFF. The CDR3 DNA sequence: TGTGCCAGCACCCGGAGCCCCCACTCCTACAATGAGCAGTTCTTC.

The CDR3 nucleotides read TGTGCCAGCAGTTACGACGGTCATCAGCCCCAGCATTTT. It encodes CASSYDGHQPQHF. The V call is TRBV6-5, the J call TRBJ1-5; D is unresolved. The ends were cut back, 2 bases at V and 5 bases at J, with 7 bases in the middle. CDR1 is MNHEY, CDR2 SVGAGI, per germline. The CDR3 length is 13 residues.

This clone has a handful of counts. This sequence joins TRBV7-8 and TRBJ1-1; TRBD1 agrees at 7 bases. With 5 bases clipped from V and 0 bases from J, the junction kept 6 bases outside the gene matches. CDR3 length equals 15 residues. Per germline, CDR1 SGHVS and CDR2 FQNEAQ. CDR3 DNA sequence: TGTGCCAGCAGCCCCCTACAGGGGTTGAACACTGAAGCTTTCTTT. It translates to CASSPLQGLNTEAFF.

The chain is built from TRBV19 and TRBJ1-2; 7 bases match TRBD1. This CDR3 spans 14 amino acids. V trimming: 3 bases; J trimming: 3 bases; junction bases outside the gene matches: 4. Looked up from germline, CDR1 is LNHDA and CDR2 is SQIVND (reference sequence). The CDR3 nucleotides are TGTGCCAGTAGTATTCCGGGACAGTACTATGGCTACACCTTC. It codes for CASSIPGQYYGYTF.

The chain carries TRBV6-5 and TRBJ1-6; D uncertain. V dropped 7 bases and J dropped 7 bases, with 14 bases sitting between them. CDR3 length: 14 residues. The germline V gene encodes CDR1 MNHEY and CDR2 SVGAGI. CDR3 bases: TGTGCCAGCAAGTCGGGTAGTCGAAATTCACCCCTCCACTTT. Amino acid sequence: CASKSGSRNSPLHF.

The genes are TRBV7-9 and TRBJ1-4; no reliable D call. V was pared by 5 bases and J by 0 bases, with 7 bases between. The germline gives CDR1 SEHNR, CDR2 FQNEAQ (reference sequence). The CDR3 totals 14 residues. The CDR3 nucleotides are TGTGCCAGCAGCCCCGATACAACTAATGAAAAACTGTTTTTT. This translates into CASSPDTTNEKLFF. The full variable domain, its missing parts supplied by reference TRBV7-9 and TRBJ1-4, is DTGVSQNPRHKITKRGQNVTFRCDPISEHNRLYWYRQTLGQGPEFLTYFQNEAQLEKSRLLSDRFSAERPKGSFSTLEIQRTEQGDSAMYLCASSPDTTNEKLFFGSGTQLSVL.

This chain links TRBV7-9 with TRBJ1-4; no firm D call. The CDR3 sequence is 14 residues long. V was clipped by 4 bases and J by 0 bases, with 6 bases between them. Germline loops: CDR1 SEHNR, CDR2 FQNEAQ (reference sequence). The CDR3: CASSSSTTNEKLFF. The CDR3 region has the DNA TGTGCCAGCAGCTCCTCTACAACTAATGAAAAACTGTTTTTT.

The chain's CDR3 is CASSEFRTQAQGAFF. Written as DNA, the CDR3 is TGTGCCAGCAGTGAATTTCGGACACAGGCCCAGGGGGCTTTCTTT. This chain joins TRBV2 and TRBJ1-1, with D possibly being TRBD1 (6 bases). CDR1 and CDR2 from the germline V gene are SNHLY and FYNNEI. This CDR3 comprises 15 residues. The V end was cut by 2 bases, the J end by 11 bases, with 21 bases between.

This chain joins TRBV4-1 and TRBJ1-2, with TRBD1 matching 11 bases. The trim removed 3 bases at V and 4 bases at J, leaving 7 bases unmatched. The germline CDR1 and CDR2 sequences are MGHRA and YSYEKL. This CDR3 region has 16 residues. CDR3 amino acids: CASSQSGQGVVYGYTF. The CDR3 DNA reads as TGCGCCAGCAGCCAGTCGGGACAGGGGGTTGTCTATGGCTACACCTTC.

In DNA, the CDR3 is TGTGCCACCAGCAGAGACGTGACTGCCTACGAGCAGTACTTC. It translates to CATSRDVTAYEQYF. The rearrangement uses TRBV15 and TRBJ2-7, with D uncertain. This CDR3 spans 14 amino acids. Germline V gene sequence: CDR1 LNHNV, CDR2 YYDKDF (reference sequence). V was cut by 0 bases and J by 2 bases, with 8 bases left in between.

CDR3: CASSTIDSIRGYTF. CDR3 in DNA: TGTGCCAGCAGTACCATCGACAGTATCAGGGGCTACACCTTC. The rearrangement links TRBV4-2 to TRBJ1-2; a possible D gene is TRBD1 (5 bases). The length of the CDR3 is 14 residues. CDR1 is LGHNA, CDR2 YNFKEQ, per germline. Between the trimmed V and J ends, which lost 6 bases and 8 bases, there was a span of 19 bases.